This is a list of T cell receptor beta chains from one sample in a study of identical twins. TCRdb re-called the 5' RACE reads with MiXCR, one entry per CDR3 protein. The profile shows hundreds of thousands of distinct CDR3 sequences, about 20% of them singletons. The data were also submitted as part of a second study, on T cells expressing NK-cell markers.

Sequencing was performed on PBMCs. These receptors came from a woman aged 18-29 years in good health. Each CDR3 is given with its conserved first and last residue. The order of the fields is clone size, V gene, J gene, D gene, CDR3 DNA, CDR3 protein. D genes are given only for firm matches. Where a row states a size, it is once, few, many or the class of an expanded clone; other rows omit it.

once,TRBV12-3/TRBV12-4,TRBJ2-1,NA,TGTGCCAGCAGTTCCCTTAGCAGGGAGCAGTTCTTC,CASSSLSREQFF
NA,TRBV20-1,TRBJ1-1,NA,TGCAGTGCTAGAGTTCCGGGGCTCCCTGAAGCTTTCTTT,CSARVPGLPEAFF
few,TRBV20-1,TRBJ2-5,TRBD1,TGCAGTGCTAGAGCGTACAAGGGACAGAACCAAGAGACCCAGTACTTC,CSARAYKGQNQETQYF
NA,TRBV20-1,TRBJ1-3,NA,TGCAGTGCTAGTTGGGAATCTGGAAACACCATATATTTT,CSASWESGNTIYF
many,TRBV12-3/TRBV12-4,TRBJ2-7,TRBD2,TGTGCCAGCAGTTCCGGGGGGACCTACGAGCAGTACTTC,CASSSGGTYEQYF
NA,TRBV7-6,TRBJ2-7,NA,TGTGCCAGCAGCTTAGAAAATCCGACGGTGTATGCCGAGCAGTACTTC,CASSLENPTVYAEQYF
few,TRBV2,TRBJ1-5,NA,TGTGCCAGCCGACAGTGGAATCAGCCCCAGCATTTT,CASRQWNQPQHF
few,TRBV5-1,TRBJ2-7,TRBD1,TGCGCCAGCAGCTTTACCCCGGACAGGGATGCCTACGAGCAGTACTTC,CASSFTPDRDAYEQYF
NA,TRBV7-9,TRBJ2-2,TRBD2,TGTGCCATCCCATCCTCGGGGGGCGGGGAGCTGTTTTTT,CAIPSSGGGELFF
few,TRBV7-9,TRBJ1-1,NA,TGTGCCAGCACCACCTCGAACACTGAAGCTTTCTTT,CASTTSNTEAFF
few,TRBV4-3,TRBJ2-7,NA,TGCGCCAGCAGCCAAGAGTGGCGGGATTATTCCTACGAGCAGTACTTC,CASSQEWRDYSYEQYF
few,TRBV29-1,TRBJ2-1,TRBD1,TGCAGCGTTGAAAGGGACAGGGGCAATGAGCAGTTCTTC,CSVERDRGNEQFF
few,TRBV12-3/TRBV12-4,TRBJ2-7,NA,TGTGCCAGCAGTTTTTGGGACATTAGCTACGAGCAGTACTTC,CASSFWDISYEQYF
NA,TRBV2,TRBJ2-5,NA,TGTGCCAGCACCAGGGGCGATGGAGAGACCCAGTACTTC,CASTRGDGETQYF
NA,TRBV20-1,TRBJ1-1,NA,TGCAGTGCTAGAGATACTTGGTACACTGAAGCTTTCTTT,CSARDTWYTEAFF
few,TRBV7-2,TRBJ2-1,TRBD2,TGTGCCAGCAGCTCAGAGCGGGGGTCTTTTAGTAGTAGGTTCTTC,CASSSERGSFSSRFF
NA,TRBV7-9,TRBJ1-4,NA,TGTGCCAGCAGCCTATCTAACGGTGAAAAACTGTTTTTT,CASSLSNGEKLFF
NA,TRBV5-1,TRBJ1-1,NA,TGCGCCAGCAGCTCCTACAAAGGGACGGAGGCAGAAGCTTTCTTT,CASSSYKGTEAEAFF
NA,TRBV29-1,TRBJ1-3,NA,TGCAGCGTTGGAGGGGCCTCTGGAAACACCATATATTTT,CSVGGASGNTIYF
NA,TRBV7-8,TRBJ2-7,TRBD1,TGTGCCAGCACCGACCGGGACAGGGGCTCTTACGAGCAGTACTTC,CASTDRDRGSYEQYF
few,TRBV20-1,TRBJ1-1,NA,TGCAGTGCTTTCCCCCCCCAGGGCGTCAGCACTGAAGCTTTCTTT,CSAFPPQGVSTEAFF
few,TRBV20-1,TRBJ2-6,NA,TGCAGTGCTAGAGGGGCAGCACCACTCTCTGGGGCCAACGTCCTGACTTTC,CSARGAAPLSGANVLTF
NA,TRBV5-1,TRBJ2-7,NA,TGCGCCAGCAGCCCTCTTCCGGGACACGGCGTCTACGAGCAGTACTTC,CASSPLPGHGVYEQYF
once,TRBV18,TRBJ2-3,NA,TGTGCCAGCTCACCCTCAGCTAGCACAGATACGCAGTATTTT,CASSPSASTDTQYF
NA,TRBV6-6,TRBJ2-3,NA,TGTGCCAGCAGCCCCTTGGGGTTAGGTGGGCAGTATTTT,CASSPLGLGGQYF
NA,TRBV20-1,TRBJ2-7,TRBD1,TGCAGTGGGGGACAGGGCTGGGACGAGCAGTACTTC,CSGGQGWDEQYF
few,TRBV10-1,TRBJ2-3,NA,TGCGCCAGCCAGGGGAGAGGTGCAGATACGCAGTATTTT,CASQGRGADTQYF
many,TRBV12-3/TRBV12-4,TRBJ2-7,NA,TGTGCCAGCAGTCGATTATACGAGCAGTACTTC,CASSRLYEQYF
NA,TRBV30,TRBJ2-6,NA,TGTGCCTGGAGTTATCGCGGCATATCAAACTCTGGGGCCAACGTCCTGACTTTC,CAWSYRGISNSGANVLTF
once,TRBV29-1,TRBJ2-5,TRBD2,TGCAGCGTTGAAGATCGGCGGGAGGAATTGGAGACCCAGTACTTC,CSVEDRREELETQYF
NA,TRBV5-1,TRBJ1-6,NA,TGCGCCAGCAGCCTGGACCAGCAATCACCCCTCCACTTT,CASSLDQQSPLHF
few,TRBV20-1,TRBJ1-5,NA,TGCAGTGCTGGGGGCCTTAGCAATCAGCCCCAGCATTTT,CSAGGLSNQPQHF
NA,TRBV7-2,TRBJ1-6,NA,TGTGCCAGCAGCCAAAGTAATTCACCCCTCCACTTT,CASSQSNSPLHF
NA,TRBV5-1,TRBJ2-7,TRBD2,TGCGCCAGCAGCTTTCTCTCGGCGGGGGGGCACGAGCAGTACTTC,CASSFLSAGGHEQYF
NA,TRBV20-1,TRBJ2-1,TRBD2,TGCAGTGCTAAGGGACTAGCGGGAGCAGTTGAGCAGTTCTTC,CSAKGLAGAVEQFF
few,TRBV20-1,TRBJ1-1,TRBD1,TGCAGTGCGGCATCTAGGGGGCATAGTGAAGCTTTCTTT,CSAASRGHSEAFF
NA,TRBV9,TRBJ1-2,NA,TGTGCCAGCAGCGTAGTATCGGGGAACTATGGCTACACCTTC,CASSVVSGNYGYTF
few,TRBV29-1,TRBJ2-7,NA,TGCAGCGTTGAATATGCGGACAGCTCCTACGAGCAGTACTTC,CSVEYADSSYEQYF
NA,TRBV5-6,TRBJ2-7,TRBD2,TGTGCCAGCAGCTCACTCCCGAGGACTAGCGGGACGGACGAGCAGTACTTC,CASSSLPRTSGTDEQYF
NA,TRBV12-3/TRBV12-4,TRBJ2-7,NA,TGTGCCAGCAGTTTGGTGGGCAAGGGGGAGCAGTACTTC,CASSLVGKGEQYF
many,TRBV20-1,TRBJ2-3,NA,TGCAGTGCTAGAGATTCGTCCCGGGGGAGCACAGATACGCAGTATTTT,CSARDSSRGSTDTQYF
NA,TRBV24-1,TRBJ2-7,NA,TGTGCCACCGAGGGGCCGCAGGACGAGCAGTACTTC,CATEGPQDEQYF
many,TRBV5-4,TRBJ2-7,NA,TGTGCCAGCAGCTTGCGGGCGGGGAACGACGAGCAGTACTTC,CASSLRAGNDEQYF
NA,TRBV11-2,TRBJ2-3,NA,TGTGCCAGCAGCTTAGACAGGGCGAGGACAGATACGCAGTATTTT,CASSLDRARTDTQYF
NA,TRBV6-2/TRBV6-3,TRBJ2-1,NA,TGTGCCAGCAGTTACGGAGGCTCTACTAATGAGCAGTTCTTC,CASSYGGSTNEQFF
few,TRBV7-9,TRBJ2-1,NA,TGTGCCAGCAGCTCTACCCCTGGCGCCAGAAGCCAGTTCTTC,CASSSTPGARSQFF
few,TRBV29-1,TRBJ2-5,TRBD2,TGCAGCGTAGGCTCGGGGGGAAGAGAGACCCAGTACTTC,CSVGSGGRETQYF
NA,TRBV29-1,TRBJ2-1,TRBD1,TGCAGCGGAGAACAGGGGGCAGGGAATGAGCAGTTCTTC,CSGEQGAGNEQFF
NA,TRBV10-3,TRBJ2-5,TRBD2,TGTGCCATCAGTGAGTCACTGCGGGAGAGACAAGAGACCCAGTACTTC,CAISESLRERQETQYF
few,TRBV5-6,TRBJ2-7,TRBD2,TGTGCCAGCAGCCATACTCTAGCGGGAGGGCCCGGGGAGCAGTACTTC,CASSHTLAGGPGEQYF
few,TRBV5-1,TRBJ2-3,TRBD2,TGCGCCAGCAGCTTGGGACTAGCGGGGGGGCAAGATACGCAGTATTTT,CASSLGLAGGQDTQYF
few,TRBV5-1,TRBJ2-3,NA,TGCGCCAGCAGCCCGCTGTCGGCAAGAGCAGGGGATACGCAGTATTTT,CASSPLSARAGDTQYF
many,TRBV7-3,TRBJ2-1,TRBD2,TGTGCCAGCAGCCCTCCGGGAGGCAATGAGCAGTTCTTC,CASSPPGGNEQFF
many,TRBV12-3/TRBV12-4,TRBJ1-2,NA,TGTGCCAGCAGTCCTGTTTCAGGACGCTGGGGCTACACCTTC,CASSPVSGRWGYTF